The 5 T cell receptor beta chains reported below all come from one sample, sequenced in a study of T cell responses to AZD1222 COVID-19 vaccine. Here immunoSEQ multiplex PCR was the method, and the copy in TCRdb shows in-frame clones only, minus some. The repertoire has more than 100,000 clones, 87% of them found once; the top ten carry 1.5%. Sequenced material: peripheral blood, taken on day 0 of AZD1222 vaccination. These receptors originate from an adult in good health.

The chain links TRBV4-1 to TRBJ1-1; 8 nucleotides align to TRBD1. The ends lost 3 bases at V and 1 base at J; junction bases unmatched: 4. This CDR3 comprises 15 residues. The germline CDR1 and CDR2 sequences are MGHRA and YSYEKL. CDR3 bases: TGCGCCAGCAGCCAGTTTGGACAGGGGAACACTGAAGCTTTCTTT. Its translation: CASSQFGQGNTEAFF.

The gene calls are TRBV9 and TRBJ2-2; no firm D call. CDR1 and CDR2 (germline): SGDLS, YYNGEE. The CDR3 loop spans 17 amino acids. V lost 3 bases and J 6 bases, leaving 21 bases between the germline ends. The CDR3 loop reads CASSALISGPQAGELFF. In DNA form, the CDR3 reads TGTGCCAGCAGCGCCCTAATATCCGGGCCGCAAGCCGGGGAGCTGTTTTTT.

The chain is built from TRBV18 and TRBJ1-5; a weak D match, TRBD1 (5 bases). CDR1 and CDR2 from the germline V gene are KGHSH and LQKENI. This CDR3 region has 13 residues. CDR3 amino acids: CACAMGRDQPQHF. The DNA for the CDR3 is TGTGCTTGTGCGATGGGGCGAGATCAGCCCCAGCATTTT.

For the CDR3, the DNA is TGTGCCAGCAGCTCCCGTGACGGCAGCGGGGGACCCCCGGGGACCCAGTACTTC. Its protein product is CASSSRDGSGGPPGTQYF. The chain is built from TRBV7-2 and TRBJ2-5; TRBD2 aligns across 8 bases. The CDR3 is 18 amino acids. Trimming cost V 4 bases and J 7 bases; bases outside gene matches: 20. CDR1 and CDR2 from the germline V gene are SGHTA and FQGNSA. The full variable domain, completed using reference TRBV7-2 and TRBJ2-5, is GAGVSQSPSNKVTEKGKDVELRCDPISGHTALYWYRQSLGQGLEFLIYFQGNSAPDKSGLPSDRFSAERTGGSVSTLTIQRTQQEDSAVYLCASSSRDGSGGPPGTQYFGPGTRLLVL.

V and J are TRBV14 and TRBJ2-2; unclear D gene. V was pared by 0 bases and J by 8 bases, with 4 bases between. From germline, CDR1 is SGHDN and CDR2 FVKESK. The CDR3 has 12 amino acids. CDR3 nucleotides: TGTGCCAGCAGCCAAGATTATGGGGAGCTGTTTTTT. It translates to CASSQDYGELFF.